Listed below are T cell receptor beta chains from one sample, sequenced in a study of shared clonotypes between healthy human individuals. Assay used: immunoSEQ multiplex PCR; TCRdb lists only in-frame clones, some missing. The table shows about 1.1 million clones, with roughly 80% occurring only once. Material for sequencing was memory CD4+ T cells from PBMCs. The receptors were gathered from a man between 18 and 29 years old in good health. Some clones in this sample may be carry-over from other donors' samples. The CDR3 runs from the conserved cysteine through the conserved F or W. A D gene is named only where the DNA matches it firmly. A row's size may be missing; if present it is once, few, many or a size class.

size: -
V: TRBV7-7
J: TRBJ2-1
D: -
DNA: TGTGCCAGCAGCTTAGCCGGGGGAGCGATAAATGAGCAGTTCTTC
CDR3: CASSLAGGAINEQFF

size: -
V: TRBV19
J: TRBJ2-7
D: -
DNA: TGTGCCAGTAGTATAGCAAGGGGGGGAAGAGTCGAGCAGTACTTC
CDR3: CASSIARGGRVEQYF

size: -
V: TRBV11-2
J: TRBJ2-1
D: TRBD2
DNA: TGTGCCAGCAGCCGACTAGCGGGAGGGCCCTCTGACAATGAGCAGTTCTTC
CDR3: CASSRLAGGPSDNEQFF

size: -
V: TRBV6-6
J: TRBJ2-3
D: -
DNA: TGTGCCAGCAGTTACTCACGGGCCTCTAGCACAGATACGCAGTATTTT
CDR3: CASSYSRASSTDTQYF

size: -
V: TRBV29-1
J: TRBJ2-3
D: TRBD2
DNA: TGCAGCGTTGCTAGGGGACTAGCGGGAGGGGGCGATACGCAGTATTTT
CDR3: CSVARGLAGGGDTQYF

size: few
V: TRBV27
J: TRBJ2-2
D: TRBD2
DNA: TGTGCCAGCAGTTTTCTCGTGACTAGCGGGGACACCGGGGAGCTGTTTTTT
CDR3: CASSFLVTSGDTGELFF

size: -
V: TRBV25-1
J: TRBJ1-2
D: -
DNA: TGTGCCAGCAGTGAATGGGGCAGTTCTAACTATGGCTACACCTTC
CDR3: CASSEWGSSNYGYTF

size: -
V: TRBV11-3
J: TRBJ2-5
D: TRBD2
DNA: TGTGCCAGCAGCTTCGCGGGGGGGGATGCGACCCAGTACTTC
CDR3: CASSFAGGDATQYF

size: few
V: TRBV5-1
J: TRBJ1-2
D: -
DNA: TGCGCCAGCAGCTTGGGAGGGGCAGGTACGAACTATGGCTACACCTTC
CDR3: CASSLGGAGTNYGYTF

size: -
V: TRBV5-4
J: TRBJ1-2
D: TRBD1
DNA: TGTGCCAGCAGCTTGGCCGGGGGACAGGGGAACTATGGCTACACCTTC
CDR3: CASSLAGGQGNYGYTF

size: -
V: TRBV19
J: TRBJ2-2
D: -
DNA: TGTGCCAGTAGGAACAGGGCCGCGAACACCGGGGAGCTGTTTTTT
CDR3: CASRNRAANTGELFF

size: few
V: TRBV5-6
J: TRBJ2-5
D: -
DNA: TGTGCCAGCAGCTTGTGGGCAGGTCGGGAGACCCAGTACTTC
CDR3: CASSLWAGRETQYF

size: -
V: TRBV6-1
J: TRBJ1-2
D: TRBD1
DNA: TGTGCCGGTCAACAGGGGGCTAACTATGGCTACACCTTC
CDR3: CAGQQGANYGYTF

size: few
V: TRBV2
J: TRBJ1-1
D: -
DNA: TGTGCCAGCAGTGAAATACGGACCGAAGCTTTCTTT
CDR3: CASSEIRTEAFF

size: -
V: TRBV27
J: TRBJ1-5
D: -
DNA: TGTGCCAGCAGTCCCCGACTGGTATCCGGGGCGATTAGCAATCAGCCCCAGCATTTT
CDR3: CASSPRLVSGAISNQPQHF

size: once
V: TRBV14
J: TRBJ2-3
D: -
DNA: TGTGCCAGCAGCCGGGACTGGGGCACAGATACGCAGTATTTT
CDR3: CASSRDWGTDTQYF

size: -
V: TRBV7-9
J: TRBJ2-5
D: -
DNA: TGTGCCAGCAGCTTGTTACGTGACGGAGAGACCCAGTACTTC
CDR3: CASSLLRDGETQYF

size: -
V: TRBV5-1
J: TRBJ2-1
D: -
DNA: TGCGCCAGCAGCTTGGTATCCGGGTTCAATGAGCAGTTCTTC
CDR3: CASSLVSGFNEQFF

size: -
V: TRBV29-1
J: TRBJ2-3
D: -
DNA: TGCAGCGTAAAGAAAGGGACACTAGGGGATACGCAGTATTTT
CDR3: CSVKKGTLGDTQYF

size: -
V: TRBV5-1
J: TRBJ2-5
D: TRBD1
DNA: TGCGCCAGCAGCAGCGGACAGGGCGGACAAGAGACCCAGTACTTC
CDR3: CASSSGQGGQETQYF

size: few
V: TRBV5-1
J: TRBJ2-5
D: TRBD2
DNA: TGCGCCAGCAGCTTCGGGGAGGGTGAGACCCAGTACTTC
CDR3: CASSFGEGETQYF

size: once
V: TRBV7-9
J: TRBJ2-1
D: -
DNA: TGTGCCAGCAGCTTATCAGGGTACAATGAGCAGTTCTTC
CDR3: CASSLSGYNEQFF

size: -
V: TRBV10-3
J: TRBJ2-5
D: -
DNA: TGTGCCATCAGAGGTGGGACGGAAGAGACCCAGTACTTC
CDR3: CAIRGGTEETQYF

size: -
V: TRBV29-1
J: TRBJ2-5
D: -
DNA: TGCAGCGTTGACAGGGCGGTGGGAGAGACCCAGTACTTC
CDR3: CSVDRAVGETQYF

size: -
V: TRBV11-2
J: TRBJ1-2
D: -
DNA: TGTGCCGGTGCAAGGGGGAACTATGGCTACACCTTC
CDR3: CAGARGNYGYTF